This entry lists 19 T cell receptor beta chains sequenced from one sample in a study of T-cell memory formation after mild COVID-19. TCRdb ran MiXCR on the 5' RACE reads and lists one entry per CDR3 protein. The table has over 95,000 distinct CDR3 sequences, about a fifth seen once. Material: PBMCs or a T cell subset sorted from them (not recorded which). Every receptor here comes from a man younger than 35 who had mild COVID-19 (a few samples of this study predate the infection). Cell type and time point are not known.

This clonotype was detected a few times. The chain is built from TRBV29-1 and TRBJ2-2; a possible D gene is TRBD1 (6 bases). With 0 bases removed from V and 1 base from J, the gap between germline ends came to 12 bases. The CDR3 is 16 residues long. Germline loops: CDR1 SQVTM, CDR2 ANQGSEA. Here the CDR3 DNA reads TGCAGCGTTGAAGATGCAGGGGTCATGAACACCGGGGAGCTGTTTTTT. It is translated as CSVEDAGVMNTGELFF.

As regards this clonotype: This likely comes from a read error, as the CDR3 has no conserved phenylalanine or tryptophan at its end. Because the CDR3's place on the DNA is in doubt, the DNA is left out and the CDR3 is given as listed by TCRdb. The chain recombines TRBV12-3 or TRBV12-4 with TRBJ1-1; the table's TRBD1 call for D was not verified on the DNA. The CDR3 has 8 residues if both end residues are counted. The CDR3 spells CASTQGVV.

This chain joins TRBV20-1 and TRBJ2-1; 8 nucleotides line up with TRBD1. This CDR3 has 15 residues. CDR1 and CDR2 (germline): DFQATT, SNEGSKA (reference sequence). Unmatched junction bases numbered 9, after V lost 0 bases and J lost 8 bases. Written as DNA, the CDR3 is TGCAGTGCTAGAGAGTTGACAGGGGTACACGATGAGCAGTTCTTC. It specifies CSARELTGVHDEQFF.

This clonotype came up a few times. The J gene is TRBJ2-5, the V gene TRBV7-9; possible D gene TRBD2, 7 bases. The length of the CDR3 is 13 residues. The V gene lost 5 bases and the J gene lost 5 bases, with 12 bases spanning the gap. CDR1 and CDR2 (germline): SEHNR, FQNEAQ (reference sequence). The DNA for the CDR3 is TGTGCCAGCAGCCGGGGGGCCTTGGAGACCCAGTACTTC. Translating it yields CASSRGALETQYF.

There are a few counts of this clonotype. The chain joins TRBV12-3 or TRBV12-4 to TRBJ1-1, with D tentatively TRBD1 (5 bases). This CDR3 comprises 13 residues. Trimming took 5 bases from V and 4 from J, leaving 11 bases between them. The CDR3 region has the DNA TGTGCCAGCAGTCCGGAGAGGGGCACTGAAGCTTTCTTT. This gives the protein CASSPERGTEAFF.

V is TRBV6-5 and J is TRBJ1-2; the match to TRBD1 covers 9 bases. CDR1 and CDR2 (germline): MNHEY, SVGAGI. Trimming at V came to 4 bases and at J to 6 bases, leaving 9 bases not matched to a gene. This CDR3 contains 15 residues. The CDR3 sequence is CASSSAGTGINGYTF. DNA for the CDR3: TGTGCCAGCAGTTCCGCCGGGACAGGGATTAATGGCTACACCTTC.

This clonotype has a handful of counts. J is TRBJ2-1 and V is TRBV7-3; 10 nucleotides line up with TRBD2. After removal of 5 bases from V and 2 bases from J, the junction contained 3 bases not matched to a gene. This CDR3 has 15 residues. The germline V gene encodes CDR1 SGHTA and CDR2 FQGTGA. CDR3 residues: CASSGTSGAYNEQFF. The CDR3 coding sequence is TGTGCCAGCAGCGGTACTAGCGGGGCCTACAATGAGCAGTTCTTC.

This clonotype was detected a few times. The V and J genes are TRBV6-5 and TRBJ2-1; 9 positions match TRBD2. V was pared by 5 bases and J by 5 bases, with 10 bases of the junction left unmatched. Looked up from germline, CDR1 is MNHEY and CDR2 is SVGAGI. The CDR3 sequence is 16 residues long. CDR3 in DNA: TGTGCCAGCAGTCCTTTGACGCGGGGGGGACACAATGAGCAGTTCTTC. Its translation is CASSPLTRGGHNEQFF.

V usage is TRBV28 and J usage is TRBJ2-7; D call uncertain. The germline V gene has CDR1 MDHEN and CDR2 SYDVKM. V lost 5 bases and J 2 bases, leaving 10 bases between the germline ends. This CDR3 spans 13 amino acids. Here the CDR3 DNA reads TGTGCCAGCAGTAGGCAGAATGCCTACGAGCAGTACGTC. As protein: CASSRQNAYEQYV.

The chain joins TRBV28 to TRBJ2-2; no firm D call. Germline V gene lookup returns CDR1 MDHEN and CDR2 SYDVKM. With 3 bases removed from V and 2 bases from J, the gap between germline ends came to 10 bases. CDR3 length: 15 amino acids. The CDR3 nucleotides are TGTGCCAGCAGTTTCCAATTCGGTAACACCGGGGAGCTGTTTTTT. Translation gives CASSFQFGNTGELFF.

This chain joins TRBV7-9 and TRBJ2-1; D is undetermined. The V and J ends lost 1 base and 11 bases respectively, with 6 bases between them. The CDR3 covers 11 residues. Germline V gene lookup returns CDR1 SEHNR and CDR2 FQNEAQ (reference sequence). The chain's CDR3 is CASSLGSQQFF. Written as DNA, the CDR3 is TGTGCCAGCAGCTTAGGGTCTCAGCAGTTCTTC.

The chain combines TRBV6-6 with TRBJ2-3; perhaps TRBD1 as D (6 bases). Germline V gives CDR1 MNHNY, CDR2 SVGAGI (reference sequence). The length of the CDR3 is 14 residues. V was cut by 8 bases and J by 1 base, with 13 bases left in between. The CDR3 loop is CASCPRQGTDTQYF. DNA of the CDR3: TGTGCCAGCTGCCCCCGACAGGGCACAGATACGCAGTATTTT.

The sample holds many counts of this clonotype. The chain joins TRBV7-9 to TRBJ2-3; a weak D match, TRBD2 (6 bases). Germline-derived CDR1 and CDR2 are SEHNR and FQNEAQ (reference sequence). V was trimmed by 5 bases and J by 1 base, leaving 16 bases between them. The CDR3 contains 16 residues. The CDR3 is CASSPTGRGGTDTQYF. As DNA, the CDR3 is TGTGCCAGCAGCCCCACGGGTCGCGGGGGCACAGATACGCAGTATTTT.

The chain uses TRBV28 and TRBJ2-6; D is unresolved. V was clipped by 3 bases and J by 2 bases, with 5 bases between them. This CDR3 has 14 amino acids. Germline V gives CDR1 MDHEN, CDR2 SYDVKM. CDR3 sequence (DNA): TGTGCCAGCAGTTTGGGTACTGGGGCCAACGTCCTGACTTTC. Translation gives CASSLGTGANVLTF.

The chain recombines TRBV11-2 with TRBJ2-1; 7 bases are a match to TRBD2. With V trimmed by 6 bases and J by 6 bases, 2 bases remained unmatched. CDR3 length: 12 residues. Germline V gene data show CDR1 as SGHAT and CDR2 as FQNNGV. CDR3 region: CASRREFNEQFF. The DNA of the CDR3 is TGTGCCAGCAGGCGGGAGTTCAATGAGCAGTTCTTC.

Only a few counts were recorded for this clonotype. This chain uses TRBV2 with TRBJ1-2, with D possibly matching TRBD1 (6 bases). Germline CDR1 SNHLY, CDR2 FYNNEI. Trimming cost V 4 bases and J 0 bases, with 12 bases left between them. This CDR3 is built from 15 residues. In nucleotides, the CDR3 is TGTGCCAGCAGTGTTATGACAGGAACTAACTATGGCTACACCTTC. Residues: CASSVMTGTNYGYTF.

The rearrangement links TRBV20-1 to TRBJ1-1; 8 positions match TRBD1. Germline V gene sequence: CDR1 DFQATT, CDR2 SNEGSKA (reference sequence). The CDR3 is 14 amino acids. V shed 7 bases and J 0 bases; nucleotides not matched to a gene: 7. The CDR3 protein is CSVRTGPMNTEAFF. The CDR3, as DNA: TGCAGTGTAAGGACAGGGCCCATGAACACTGAAGCTTTCTTT.

In this sample, this clonotype turned up a few times. The gene calls are TRBV7-2 and TRBJ2-3; weak D call: TRBD2 (5 bases). CDR1 and CDR2 (germline): SGHTA, FQGNSA. Trimming took off 5 bases at V and 2 bases at J, with 20 bases between the two ends. The CDR3 extends over 17 amino acids. The CDR3 coding sequence is TGTGCCAGCAGCCATCTAGGCCTGCGGGTTTTCACAGATACGCAGTATTTT. Residues: CASSHLGLRVFTDTQYF.

In its sample, this clonotype was seen a few times. V usage is TRBV7-7 and J usage is TRBJ2-5; 8 positions match TRBD1. CDR3 size: 15 residues. CDR1 SSHAT and CDR2 FNYEAQ come from the germline V gene (reference sequence). Trimming cost V 1 base and J 5 bases; bases outside gene matches: 6. CDR3 sequence reads: CASSLVTGEIETQYF. CDR3 bases: TGTGCCAGCAGCTTAGTGACAGGGGAAATTGAGACCCAGTACTTC. The complete variable domain, with remaining parts taken from reference TRBV7-7 and TRBJ2-5, reads GAGVSQSPRYKVTKRGQDVTLRCDPISSHATLYWYQQALGQGPEFLTYFNYEAQPDKSGLPSDRFSAERPEGSISTLTIQRTEQRDSAMYRCASSLVTGEIETQYFGPGTRLLVL.